This T cell receptor (beta chain) was retrieved from a study of early T cells in non-severe SARS-CoV-2 infection. At the level of the study: Sequencing of unsorted whole blood was done on bulk RNA, leaving chains unpaired.

This clonotype has ten or more counts. Germline V gives CDR1 SQVTM, CDR2 ANQGSEA. The CDR3 sequence is 13 residues long. V lost 6 bases to trimming and J lost 4 bases; unmatched junction nucleotides: 8. Each cDNA molecule carried a unique molecular identifier. TCRdb itself ran the 5' RACE reads through MiXCR, one entry per CDR3 protein. This repertoire shows over 55,000 distinct CDR3 sequences, roughly 12% found once; its top ten account for 2.9%. The sequencing input was whole blood. The chain employs TRBV29-1 and TRBJ2-7; 8 bases match TRBD1. This sequence originates from an adult who was a healthcare worker with PCR-confirmed SARS-CoV-2 infection or an uninfected control (not recorded which). This CDR3 reads CSVTGTGVYEQYF. The CDR3 DNA sequence: TGCAGCGTGACGGGGACAGGTGTTTACGAGCAGTACTTC.